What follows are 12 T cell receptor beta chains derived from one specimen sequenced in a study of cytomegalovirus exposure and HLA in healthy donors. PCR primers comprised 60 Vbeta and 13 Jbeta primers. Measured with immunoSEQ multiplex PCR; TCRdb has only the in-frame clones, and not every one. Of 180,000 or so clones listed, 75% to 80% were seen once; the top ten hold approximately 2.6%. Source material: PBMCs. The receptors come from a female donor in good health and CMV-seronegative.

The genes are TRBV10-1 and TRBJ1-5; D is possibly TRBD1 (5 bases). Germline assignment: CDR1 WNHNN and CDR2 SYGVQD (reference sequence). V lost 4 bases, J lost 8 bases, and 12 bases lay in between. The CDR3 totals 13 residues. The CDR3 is CASSVSGWEPQHF. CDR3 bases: TGCGCCAGCAGTGTTTCAGGGTGGGAGCCCCAGCATTTT.

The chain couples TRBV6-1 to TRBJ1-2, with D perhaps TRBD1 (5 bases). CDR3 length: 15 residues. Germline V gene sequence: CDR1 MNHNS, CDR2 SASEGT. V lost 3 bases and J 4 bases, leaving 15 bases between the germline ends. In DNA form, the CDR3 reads TGTGCCAGCAGTGACAGGGTTATTTTGGGCTATGGCTACACCTTC. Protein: CASSDRVILGYGYTF.

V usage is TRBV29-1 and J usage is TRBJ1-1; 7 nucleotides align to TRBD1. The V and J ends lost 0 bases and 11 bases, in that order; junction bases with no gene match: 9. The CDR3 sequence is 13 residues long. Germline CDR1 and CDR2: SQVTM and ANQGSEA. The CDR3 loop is CSVEDRQGGMAFF. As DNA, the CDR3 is TGCAGCGTTGAAGACCGACAGGGAGGAATGGCTTTCTTT. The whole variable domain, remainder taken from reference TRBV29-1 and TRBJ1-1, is SAVISQKPSRDICQRGTSLTIQCQVDSQVTMMFWYRQQPGQSLTLIATANQGSEATYESGFVIDKFPISRPNLTFSTLTVSNMSPEDSSIYLCSVEDRQGGMAFFGQGTRLTVV.

This CDR3 is CASSEQGLQETQYF. The CDR3 nucleotides are TGTGCCAGCAGTGAGCAGGGCCTGCAAGAGACCCAGTACTTC. V gene TRBV2 combines with J gene TRBJ2-5; a possible D gene is TRBD1 (5 bases). The CDR3 consists of 14 residues. Germline CDR1 SNHLY, CDR2 FYNNEI. Trimming shortened V by 3 bases and J by 2 bases, and 10 bases separated the two germline ends.

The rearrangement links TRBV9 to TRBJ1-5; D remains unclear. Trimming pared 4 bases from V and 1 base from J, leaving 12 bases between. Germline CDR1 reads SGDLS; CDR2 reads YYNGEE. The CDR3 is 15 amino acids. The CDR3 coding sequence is TGTGCCAGCAGCACCGGAGACCAGAGCAATCAGCCCCAGCATTTT. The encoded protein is CASSTGDQSNQPQHF.

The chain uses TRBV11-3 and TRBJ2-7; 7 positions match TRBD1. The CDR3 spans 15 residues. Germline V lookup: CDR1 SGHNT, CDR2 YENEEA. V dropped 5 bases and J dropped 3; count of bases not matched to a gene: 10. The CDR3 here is CASSPGQMGDYEQYF. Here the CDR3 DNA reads TGTGCCAGCAGCCCGGGACAGATGGGTGACTACGAGCAGTACTTC.

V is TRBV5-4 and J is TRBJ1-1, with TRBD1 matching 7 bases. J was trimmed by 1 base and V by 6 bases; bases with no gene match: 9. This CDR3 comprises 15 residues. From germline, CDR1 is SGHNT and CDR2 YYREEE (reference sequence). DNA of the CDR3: TGTGCCAGCACAATCTATGGGACAGAGAACACTGAAGCTTTCTTT. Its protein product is CASTIYGTENTEAFF.

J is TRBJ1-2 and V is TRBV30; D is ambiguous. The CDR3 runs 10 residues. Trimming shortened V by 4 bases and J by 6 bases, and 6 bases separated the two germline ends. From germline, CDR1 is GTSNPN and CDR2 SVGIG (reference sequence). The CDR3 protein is CAWMSDGYTF. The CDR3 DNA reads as TGTGCCTGGATGTCGGATGGCTACACCTTC.

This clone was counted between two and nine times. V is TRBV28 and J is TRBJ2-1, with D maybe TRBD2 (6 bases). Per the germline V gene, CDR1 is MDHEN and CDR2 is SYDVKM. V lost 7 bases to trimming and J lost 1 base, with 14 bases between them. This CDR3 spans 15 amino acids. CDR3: CASTPAGSSYNEQFF. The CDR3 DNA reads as TGTGCCAGCACCCCGGCCGGGAGTTCCTACAATGAGCAGTTCTTC.

The CDR3 bases are TGTGCCAGCAGTGAACGCCATCGGGGGCAGTTCTTC. Translating gives CASSERHRGQFF. The chain has TRBV2 and TRBJ2-1, with D tentatively TRBD2 (5 bases). V was shortened by 2 bases and J by 12 bases, with 11 bases between the two germline ends. Germline CDR1 reads SNHLY; CDR2 reads FYNNEI. There are 12 residues in the CDR3.

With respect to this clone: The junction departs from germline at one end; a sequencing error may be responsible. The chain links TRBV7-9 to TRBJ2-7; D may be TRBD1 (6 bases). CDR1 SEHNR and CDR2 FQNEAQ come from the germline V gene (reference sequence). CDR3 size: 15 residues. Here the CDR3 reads CSSSPNTYRDYEQYF. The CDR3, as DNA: TGTTCCAGCAGCCCCAATACGTACAGGGACTACGAGCAGTACTTC.

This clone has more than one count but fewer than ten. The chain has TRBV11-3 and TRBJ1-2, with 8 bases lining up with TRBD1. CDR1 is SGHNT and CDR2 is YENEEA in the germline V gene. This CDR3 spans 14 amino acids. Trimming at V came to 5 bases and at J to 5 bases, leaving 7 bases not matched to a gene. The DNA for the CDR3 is TGTGCCAGCAGCCCTACAGGGGGAAGGTATGGCTACACCTTC. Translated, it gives CASSPTGGRYGYTF.